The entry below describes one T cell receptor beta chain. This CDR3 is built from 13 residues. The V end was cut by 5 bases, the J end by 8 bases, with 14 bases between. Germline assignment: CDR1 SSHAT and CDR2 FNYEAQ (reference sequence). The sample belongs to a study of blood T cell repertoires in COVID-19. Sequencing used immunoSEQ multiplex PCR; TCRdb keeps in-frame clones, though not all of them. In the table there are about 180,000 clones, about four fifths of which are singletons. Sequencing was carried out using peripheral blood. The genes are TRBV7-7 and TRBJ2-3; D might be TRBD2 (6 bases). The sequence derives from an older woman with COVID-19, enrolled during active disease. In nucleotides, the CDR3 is TGTGCCAGCAGCCTTACTAGCTCGGGTACGCAGTATTTT. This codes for CASSLTSSGTQYF. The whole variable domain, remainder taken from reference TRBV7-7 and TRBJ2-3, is GAGVSQSPRYKVTKRGQDVTLRCDPISSHATLYWYQQALGQGPEFLTYFNYEAQPDKSGLPSDRFSAERPEGSISTLTIQRTEQRDSAMYRCASSLTSSGTQYFGPGTRLTVL.